The 29 T cell receptor beta chains listed next were all sequenced from one sample in a study of cytomegalovirus exposure and HLA in healthy donors. This PCR relied on a set of 60 Vbeta primers and 13 Jbeta primers. Sequencing used immunoSEQ multiplex PCR; TCRdb keeps in-frame clones, though not all of them. This sample has more than 40,000 clones, with roughly 80% found just once. The sequencing input was PBMCs. The receptors come from a middle-aged man in good health and CMV-seronegative.

This clone was recorded only once. The rearrangement joins TRBV10-3 to TRBJ1-2; possibly TRBD1 for D (5 bases). The CDR3 has 14 amino acids. Germline CDR1 is ENHRY and CDR2 is SYGVKD. The V end was cut by 3 bases, the J end by 8 bases, with 16 bases between. The CDR3, as DNA: TGTGCCATCAGTGAAAGTTCAGGGATTGGGGGCTACACCTTC. It encodes CAISESSGIGGYTF.

The table lists this clone with a count of one. This chain connects TRBV5-1 to TRBJ2-2, with 8 bases identical to TRBD2. V was clipped by 4 bases and J by 0 bases; unmatched bases: 5. The CDR3 spans 16 residues. The germline gives CDR1 SGHRS, CDR2 YFSETQ. This CDR3 reads CASSGRAGANTGELFF. The CDR3, as DNA: TGCGCCAGCAGCGGGAGAGCGGGAGCGAACACCGGGGAGCTGTTTTTT.

The V call is TRBV7-8, the J call TRBJ2-1; 11 bases align to TRBD2. With 6 bases clipped from V and 3 bases from J, the junction kept 4 bases outside the gene matches. Per the germline V gene, CDR1 is SGHVS and CDR2 is FQNEAQ. CDR3 size: 15 residues. CDR3 DNA: TGTGCCAGCAGTAGCGGGAGGGCCAACTACAATGAGCAGTTCTTC. Its protein is CASSSGRANYNEQFF. Using reference TRBV7-8 and TRBJ2-1 for the parts outside the CDR3, the full variable domain is GAGVSQSPRYKVAKRGQDVALRCDPISGHVSLFWYQQALGQGPEFLTYFQNEAQLDKSGLPSDRFFAERPEGSVSTLKIQRTQQEDSAVYLCASSSGRANYNEQFFGPGTRLTVL.

J is TRBJ2-5 and V is TRBV7-9; weak D call: TRBD1 (5 bases). This CDR3 has 15 residues. The V end lost 5 bases, the J end lost 5 bases, and 18 bases lay between the germline ends. The germline V gene has CDR1 SEHNR and CDR2 FQNEAQ (reference sequence). The CDR3 DNA follows: TGTGCCAGCAGCCCGTGGGGCCAGCCTGGTGAGACCCAGTACTTC. It encodes CASSPWGQPGETQYF.

The V gene is TRBV7-2, the J gene TRBJ2-5; TRBD1 aligns across 10 bases. V lost 4 bases and J lost 11; bases outside the gene matches: 13. The CDR3 covers 15 residues. Germline values: CDR1 SGHTA, CDR2 FQGNSA. The CDR3 bases are TGTGCCAGCAGCTGGCGGGGGACAGGGGAATTTGAGCAGTACTTC. Its protein is CASSWRGTGEFEQYF.

J is TRBJ1-1 and V is TRBV5-1; 9 nucleotides match TRBD1. The CDR3 is 13 residues long. The V gene end was trimmed by 4 bases and the J gene end by 11 bases; junction bases not matched to a gene: 9. Per germline, CDR1 SGHRS and CDR2 YFSETQ. The CDR3: CASSAGQGVVAFF. CDR3 DNA: TGCGCCAGCAGCGCGGGACAGGGTGTTGTTGCTTTCTTT.

The chain recombines TRBV7-3 with TRBJ2-1; 7 bases are a match to TRBD1. CDR1 is SGHTA and CDR2 is FQGTGA in the germline V gene. V was pared by 3 bases and J by 5 bases, with 1 base of the junction left unmatched. CDR3 length: 13 amino acids. Here the CDR3 reads CASSFDRDNEQFF. Here the CDR3 DNA reads TGTGCCAGCAGCTTCGACAGGGACAATGAGCAGTTCTTC.

V gene TRBV6-6 combines with J gene TRBJ2-1, with 13 bases matching TRBD2. The CDR3 is made up of 15 amino acids. Germline trimming cut 6 bases from V and 9 bases from J; bases unmatched to any gene: 8. CDR1 and CDR2 from the germline V gene are MNHNY and SVGAGI (reference sequence). As DNA, the CDR3 is TGTGCCAGCAGCCAGGGACTAGCGGGAAGGATTGAGCAGTTCTTC. It codes for CASSQGLAGRIEQFF.

The chain couples TRBV19 to TRBJ2-7; 7 bases agree with TRBD1. V was pared by 4 bases and J by 3 bases, with 3 bases of the junction left unmatched. The CDR3 spans 13 residues. CDR1 LNHDA and CDR2 SQIVND come from the germline V gene (reference sequence). The CDR3 is CASSRDSFYEQYF. The CDR3 DNA reads TGTGCCAGTAGTAGGGACAGCTTCTACGAGCAGTACTTC.

The rearrangement links TRBV19 to TRBJ2-3; TRBD1 matches 10 bases. Trimming at V came to 6 bases and at J to 5 bases, leaving 5 bases not matched to a gene. The CDR3 sequence is 14 residues long. Germline CDR1 LNHDA, CDR2 SQIVND (reference sequence). This chain's CDR3 is CASSDRGQGDTQYF. DNA for the CDR3: TGTGCCAGTAGCGACAGGGGGCAGGGAGATACGCAGTATTTT.

The V and J genes are TRBV7-8 and TRBJ1-1; 7 bases are a match to TRBD1. Unmatched junction bases numbered 8, after V lost 3 bases and J lost 4 bases. The CDR3 is made up of 15 amino acids. Germline V lookup: CDR1 SGHVS, CDR2 FQNEAQ. The CDR3 loop is CASSLGYRGGTEAFF. For the CDR3, the DNA is TGTGCCAGCAGCTTGGGTTACAGGGGAGGCACTGAAGCTTTCTTT.

As to this clone: The junction does not match germline at one end; this may be a read error. CDR3 in DNA: TGTGCCAGCAGCCCGGGTCTGGCCTGGAAACACCATATATTT. Amino acid sequence: CASSPGLAWKHHIF. The chain recombines TRBV7-2 with TRBJ1-3, with no clear D. The CDR3 runs 14 residues. The V gene's germline CDR1 is SGHTA and CDR2 FQGNSA.

The chain combines TRBV5-6 with TRBJ2-1, with TRBD1 matching over 9 bases. Germline lookup yields CDR1 SGHDT and CDR2 YYEEEE. V was pared by 0 bases and J by 8 bases, with 15 bases of the junction left unmatched. CDR3 size: 18 residues. The CDR3, as DNA: TGTGCCAGCAGCTTGGAGGAAGGACAGGGGCCGGTGGAGGATGAGCAGTTCTTC. As protein: CASSLEEGQGPVEDEQFF.

This clone appeared a single time. The chain carries TRBV7-9 and TRBJ2-7, with TRBD1 matching 12 bases. Germline loops: CDR1 SEHNR, CDR2 FQNEAQ (reference sequence). The CDR3 length is 14 residues. Trimming took 2 bases from V and 12 from J; bases not matched to a gene: 8. DNA of the CDR3: TGTGCCAGCAGCTTATTGGGACAGGGGGCCCCGTGGTACTTC. Translating it yields CASSLLGQGAPWYF. The whole variable domain, filled in from reference TRBV7-9 and TRBJ2-7, reads DTGVSQNPRHKITKRGQNVTFRCDPISEHNRLYWYRQTLGQGPEFLTYFQNEAQLEKSRLLSDRFSAERPKGSFSTLEIQRTEQGDSAMYLCASSLLGQGAPWYFGPGTRLTVT.

Here the CDR3 reads CASSISGRGAGELFF. Here the CDR3 DNA reads TGTGCCAGCAGCATAAGCGGGAGGGGCGCCGGGGAGCTGTTTTTT. The chain is built from TRBV7-3 and TRBJ2-2; 10 bases agree with TRBD2. CDR3 size: 15 residues. Germline V gene sequence: CDR1 SGHTA, CDR2 FQGTGA. The ends lost 5 bases at V and 6 bases at J; junction bases unmatched: 6.

The chain links TRBV4-1 to TRBJ2-6; tentative D call: TRBD2 (6 bases). CDR1 is MGHRA, CDR2 YSYEKL, per germline. The CDR3 sequence is 20 residues long. Between the trimmed V and J ends, which lost 4 bases and 0 bases, there was a span of 22 bases. The CDR3 sequence is CASSLPWREGGHSGANVLTF. Here the CDR3 DNA reads TGCGCCAGCAGCCTCCCGTGGCGTGAAGGAGGGCACTCTGGGGCCAACGTCCTGACTTTC.

The chain couples TRBV19 to TRBJ1-5; TRBD1 matches at 7 bases. Germline V lookup: CDR1 LNHDA, CDR2 SQIVND (reference sequence). The CDR3 consists of 16 residues. J gave up 0 bases and V 3 bases, and 5 bases lay outside the gene matches. The DNA for the CDR3 is TGTGCCAGTAGTATCCGGGACAGTTATAGCAATCAGCCCCAGCATTTT. Its translation: CASSIRDSYSNQPQHF.

The chain couples TRBV7-9 to TRBJ1-1; unclear D gene. The CDR3 has 11 amino acids. CDR1 is SEHNR and CDR2 is FQNEAQ in the germline V gene (reference sequence). Trimming cost V 2 bases and J 12 bases, with 10 bases left between them. DNA of the CDR3: TGTGCCAGCAGCTTAATAAGGGAGCCTTTCTTT. Its protein product is CASSLIREPFF.

On this clone itself: This CDR3 is also generated by other DNA sequences in the sample. This chain joins TRBV5-6 and TRBJ2-7; D is uncertain. Germline-derived CDR1 and CDR2 are SGHDT and YYEEEE. This CDR3 is 13 amino acids long. Trimming removed 0 bases from V and 3 bases from J, with 7 bases in between. In DNA form, the CDR3 reads TGTGCCAGCAGCTTGGGAGGTTTCTACGAGCAGTACTTC. Protein sequence: CASSLGGFYEQYF.

About this clone: The junction differs from germline at one of its ends, possibly a read error. This chain connects TRBV7-9 to TRBJ2-5, with D perhaps TRBD2 (5 bases). Germline lookup yields CDR1 SEHNR and CDR2 FQNEAQ (reference sequence). CDR3 length: 12 residues. CDR3 DNA sequence: TGTTCCAGCAGCTTAGACTACGAGACCCAGTACTTC. This encodes CSSSLDYETQYF. The complete variable domain, with remaining parts taken from reference TRBV7-9 and TRBJ2-5, reads DTGVSQNPRHKITKRGQNVTFRCDPISEHNRLYWYRQTLGQGPEFLTYFQNEAQLEKSRLLSDRFSAERPKGSFSTLEIQRTEQGDSAMYLCSSSLDYETQYFGPGTRLLVL.

This sequence joins TRBV11-3 and TRBJ2-7; the match to TRBD1 covers 7 bases. With 4 bases clipped from V and 3 bases from J, the junction kept 3 bases outside the gene matches. Germline values: CDR1 SGHNT, CDR2 YENEEA. There are 13 residues in the CDR3. The CDR3 region is CASSSGTDYEQYF. In nucleotides, the CDR3 is TGTGCCAGCAGCTCCGGGACAGACTACGAGCAGTACTTC.

On this clone itself: Mismatch with germline at one junction end may stem from a read error. V is TRBV7-9 and J is TRBJ2-1; 8 bases are a match to TRBD2. This CDR3 is built from 13 residues. The germline CDR1 and CDR2 sequences are SEHNR and FQNEAQ (reference sequence). The DNA for the CDR3 is TGTTCCAGCAGTCCCGTAGCGGGAATTGAGCAGTTCTTC. Protein product: CSSSPVAGIEQFF.

The rearrangement links TRBV19 to TRBJ2-7; TRBD1 aligns across 9 bases. The germline CDR1 and CDR2 sequences are LNHDA and SQIVND (reference sequence). This CDR3 contains 13 residues. V trimming: 8 bases; J trimming: 4 bases; junction bases outside the gene matches: 6. The CDR3 DNA reads as TGTGCCAGTGCCTTGGACAGGGGATACGAGCAGTACTTC. The encoded protein is CASALDRGYEQYF.

V is TRBV7-2 and J is TRBJ1-5; 7 nucleotides match TRBD1. From germline, CDR1 is SGHTA and CDR2 FQGNSA. V shed 0 bases and J 4 bases; nucleotides not matched to a gene: 6. This CDR3 is built from 16 residues. In nucleotides, the CDR3 is TGTGCCAGCAGCTTAGCAGGGGGCCGTTTTAATCAGCCCCAGCATTTT. It codes for CASSLAGGRFNQPQHF.

The chain uses TRBV4-1 and TRBJ2-2, with TRBD2 matching over 7 bases. Germline V gene data show CDR1 as MGHRA and CDR2 as YSYEKL. J gave up 0 bases and V 5 bases, and 3 bases lay outside the gene matches. CDR3 length: 15 amino acids. The CDR3 region has the DNA TGCGCCAGCAGCTTCGGGACTACGAACACCGGGGAGCTGTTTTTT. Amino acids: CASSFGTTNTGELFF.

The V gene is TRBV4-3, the J gene TRBJ1-2; perhaps TRBD1 as D (5 bases). V lost 0 bases to trimming and J lost 4 bases, with 12 bases between them. CDR3 length equals 15 residues. Germline V lookup: CDR1 LGHNA, CDR2 YSLEER. The CDR3 loop reads CASSQEGITGYGYTF. The CDR3 DNA reads as TGCGCCAGCAGCCAAGAGGGGATTACAGGCTATGGCTACACCTTC.

V is TRBV11-3 and J is TRBJ2-1, with 10 bases aligning to TRBD2. This CDR3 is 14 amino acids long. Germline V gene sequence: CDR1 SGHNT, CDR2 YENEEA. V lost 5 bases, J lost 4 bases, and 2 bases stayed unmatched. CDR3 loop: CASSRAGGYNEQFF. The CDR3 region has the DNA TGTGCCAGCAGCAGAGCGGGGGGGTACAATGAGCAGTTCTTC.

The chain combines TRBV11-1 with TRBJ2-3; unclear D gene. CDR1 and CDR2 (germline): SGHAT, FQDESV (reference sequence). Trimming pared 2 bases from V and 6 bases from J, leaving 6 bases between. The CDR3 spans 12 residues. The chain's CDR3 is CASSLNGDTQYF. The CDR3 region has the DNA TGTGCCAGCAGCTTAAACGGTGATACGCAGTATTTT.

The chain recombines TRBV19 with TRBJ2-2; TRBD2 is a possible D gene (5 bases). Germline V lookup: CDR1 LNHDA, CDR2 SQIVND (reference sequence). The CDR3 has 14 amino acids. V was trimmed by 5 bases and J by 6 bases, leaving 13 bases between them. The CDR3 reads CASSRGRRPGELFF. CDR3 DNA sequence: TGTGCCAGTAGTCGAGGCAGGAGGCCCGGGGAGCTGTTTTTT.